Shown below are 30 T cell receptor beta chains from a single sample sequenced in a study of cytomegalovirus exposure and HLA in healthy donors. The PCR ran on 60 Vbeta and 13 Jbeta primers. Assay: immunoSEQ multiplex PCR; the TCRdb copy retains only in-frame clones and omits some. The sample shows under 120,000 clones, about 70% of them seen only once. Sequencing was carried out using PBMCs. The receptors shown here come from a man aged 50 to 59 in good health and CMV-seropositive.

V gene TRBV19 combines with J gene TRBJ2-6; 10 bases are shared with TRBD1. The germline V gene has CDR1 LNHDA and CDR2 SQIVND (reference sequence). The CDR3 is 16 residues long. V trimming: 10 bases; J trimming: 0 bases; junction bases outside the gene matches: 6. CDR3 bases: TGTGCCACGACGACAGGGGGCGGCTCTGGGGCCAACGTCCTGACTTTC. The encoded protein is CATTTGGGSGANVLTF.

V is TRBV11-2 and J is TRBJ2-5, with D perhaps matching TRBD2 (5 bases). V was cut by 4 bases and J by 2 bases, with 20 bases left in between. The CDR3 is 17 residues long. Per germline, CDR1 SGHAT and CDR2 FQNNGV. The CDR3 DNA sequence: TGTGCCAGCAGCTCGACCGATTTAAATAGCGCACAAGAGACCCAGTACTTC. Protein product: CASSSTDLNSAQETQYF.

The chain has TRBV7-8 and TRBJ1-5; 10 bases map to TRBD1. V was pared by 2 bases and J by 9 bases, with 7 bases of the junction left unmatched. The germline CDR1 and CDR2 sequences are SGHVS and FQNEAQ. The CDR3 loop spans 15 amino acids. The CDR3 sequence: CASSLTGQGQRPQHF. The DNA of the CDR3 is TGTGCCAGCAGCTTAACGGGACAGGGGCAGAGGCCCCAGCATTTT.

This rearrangement joins TRBV7-9 to TRBJ2-1; the match to TRBD2 covers 8 bases. The length of the CDR3 is 16 residues. Germline assignment: CDR1 SEHNR and CDR2 FQNEAQ (reference sequence). J lost 5 bases, V lost 5 bases, and 11 bases had no gene match. CDR3 bases: TGTGCCAGCAGCCTGGCCGGGGGGGCCCTACACAATGAGCAGTTCTTC. Residues: CASSLAGGALHNEQFF.

V usage is TRBV6-1 and J usage is TRBJ1-1, with 9 bases matching TRBD1. The length of the CDR3 is 14 residues. CDR1 and CDR2 from the germline V gene are MNHNS and SASEGT. V lost 6 bases and J lost 6; bases outside the gene matches: 8. CDR3 amino acids: CASSRTGEGAEAFF. The CDR3 DNA is TGTGCCAGCAGCCGGACAGGGGAGGGGGCTGAAGCTTTCTTT.

The rearrangement joins TRBV28 to TRBJ1-5, with a weak D call TRBD1 (5 bases). The CDR3 has 14 residues. The ends were cut back, 6 bases at V and 3 bases at J, with 12 bases in the middle. In germline, CDR1 is MDHEN, CDR2 SYDVKM. CDR3 residues: CASSLTGPNQPQHF. In nucleotides, the CDR3 is TGTGCCAGCAGCCTAACAGGCCCCAATCAGCCCCAGCATTTT.

The chain has TRBV7-2 and TRBJ1-6, with 7 bases aligning to TRBD1. The CDR3 is made up of 15 amino acids. In germline, CDR1 is SGHTA, CDR2 FQGNSA. The J segment lost 7 bases and the V segment lost 0 bases, leaving 3 bases of the junction unmatched. As DNA, the CDR3 is TGTGCCAGCAGCTTAGCCGGACAGGTGAATTCACCCCTCCACTTT. Translated: CASSLAGQVNSPLHF.

There are a few counts of this clone. V usage is TRBV4-2 and J usage is TRBJ1-4, with D perhaps matching TRBD1 (6 bases). Trimming removed 1 base from V and 3 bases from J, with 9 bases in between. Germline V CDR1 and CDR2: LGHNA, YNFKEQ. CDR3 length: 15 residues. DNA of the CDR3: TGTGCCAGCAGCCAAGGGGACAATTCTAATGAAAAACTGTTTTTT. It specifies CASSQGDNSNEKLFF.

The chain couples TRBV19 to TRBJ1-2; tentatively, D is TRBD1 (6 bases). The germline V gene encodes CDR1 LNHDA and CDR2 SQIVND (reference sequence). The V gene lost 2 bases and the J gene lost 3 bases, with 13 bases spanning the gap. CDR3 length: 15 residues. The CDR3 here is CASSIQTTGDYGYTF. The CDR3 bases are TGTGCCAGTAGTATACAGACGACAGGCGACTATGGCTACACCTTC.

The CDR3 DNA follows: TGTGCCAGTGCAGACCGGGATAATCAGCCCCAGCATTTT. Translated, it gives CASADRDNQPQHF. This sequence joins TRBV6-1 and TRBJ1-5; no reliable D call. CDR3 length equals 13 residues. Trimming pared 9 bases from V and 4 bases from J, leaving 13 bases between. Germline V lookup: CDR1 MNHNS, CDR2 SASEGT.

The rearrangement uses TRBV7-7 and TRBJ2-5; 10 bases are shared with TRBD1. V lost 2 bases, J lost 7 bases, and 4 bases stayed unmatched. The CDR3 runs 14 residues. CDR1 and CDR2 from the germline V gene are SSHAT and FNYEAQ (reference sequence). CDR3 in DNA: TGTGCCAGCAGCTTAAGCCGGACAGGGGGGACCCAGTACTTC. Amino acids: CASSLSRTGGTQYF.

The rearrangement uses TRBV7-9 and TRBJ2-1, with TRBD1 matching over 9 bases. This CDR3 contains 18 residues. The germline V gene encodes CDR1 SEHNR and CDR2 FQNEAQ (reference sequence). V trimming: 4 bases; J trimming: 1 base; junction bases outside the gene matches: 11. The CDR3 sequence is CASSWPGQGFSSYNEQFF. In DNA, the CDR3 is TGTGCCAGCAGCTGGCCGGGACAGGGTTTCTCTTCCTACAATGAGCAGTTCTTC.

This chain uses TRBV7-3 with TRBJ2-3; D is uncertain. Germline V gene data show CDR1 as SGHTA and CDR2 as FQGTGA. With 4 bases removed from V and 2 bases from J, the gap between germline ends came to 4 bases. There are 12 residues in the CDR3. As DNA, the CDR3 is TGTGCCAGCAGCTCAAACACAGATACGCAGTATTTT. This sequence encodes CASSSNTDTQYF.

This sequence joins TRBV6-1 and TRBJ1-5; 9 bases are a match to TRBD1. With 6 bases clipped from V and 11 bases from J, the junction kept 8 bases outside the gene matches. Germline CDR1 is MNHNS and CDR2 is SASEGT. The CDR3 spans 13 residues. The CDR3 spells CASREHRGLAQHF. The CDR3 coding sequence is TGTGCCAGCAGGGAGCACAGGGGGCTGGCCCAGCATTTT.

In its sample, this clone was seen a few times. This sample includes further DNA sequences coding for the same CDR3. The rearrangement uses TRBV5-5 and TRBJ1-2; D ambiguous. Germline values: CDR1 SGHKS, CDR2 YYEKEE (reference sequence). The CDR3 extends over 13 amino acids. The V gene lost 0 bases and the J gene lost 3 bases, with 6 bases spanning the gap. Written as DNA, the CDR3 is TGTGCCAGCAGCTTGGCCGGGTACTATGGCTACACCTTC. It codes for CASSLAGYYGYTF.

The gene calls are TRBV2 and TRBJ2-3; 10 bases agree with TRBD1. From germline, CDR1 is SNHLY and CDR2 FYNNEI. V trimming: 7 bases; J trimming: 4 bases; junction bases outside the gene matches: 8. The CDR3 runs to 15 residues. The CDR3 region has the DNA TGTGCCAGCACCCCAGGACAGGGGGGCGCAGATACGCAGTATTTT. Protein product: CASTPGQGGADTQYF.

V and J are TRBV7-2 and TRBJ2-1, with 10 bases lining up with TRBD2. Trimming took 2 bases from V and 6 from J; bases not matched to a gene: 10. Germline V CDR1 and CDR2: SGHTA, FQGNSA. The CDR3 has 17 amino acids. This CDR3 reads CASSLRSGASGGNEQFF. The CDR3 DNA reads TGTGCCAGCAGCTTAAGGTCAGGGGCTAGCGGGGGCAATGAGCAGTTCTTC.

The rearrangement uses TRBV5-6 and TRBJ2-7; D remains ambiguous. CDR3 size: 16 residues. V was trimmed by 1 base and J by 2 bases, leaving 16 bases between them. The germline CDR1 and CDR2 sequences are SGHDT and YYEEEE. CDR3 sequence (DNA): TGTGCCAGCAGCTTGCTTCGGCGGAATTCTCCCTACGAGCAGTACTTC. It translates to CASSLLRRNSPYEQYF.

The chain carries TRBV6-1 and TRBJ1-1; maybe TRBD1 (5 bases). Deletions cut 0 bases from V and 11 bases from J, with 19 bases between. Per germline, CDR1 MNHNS and CDR2 SASEGT. The CDR3 extends over 15 amino acids. CDR3 in amino acids: CASSEALGRGGLAFF. CDR3 in DNA: TGTGCCAGCAGTGAAGCGCTGGGAAGGGGCGGATTGGCTTTCTTT.

The chain combines TRBV6-6 with TRBJ1-1; a possible D gene is TRBD1 (6 bases). Germline V gene data show CDR1 as MNHNY and CDR2 as SVGAGI (reference sequence). The CDR3 loop spans 14 amino acids. V lost 0 bases and J 8 bases, leaving 13 bases between the germline ends. CDR3 DNA: TGTGCCAGCAGTTACTCGATCTCCGGGACAGAAGCTTTCTTT. It translates to CASSYSISGTEAFF.

The CDR3 DNA reads TGTGCCAGCAGCCGGGGGTACACTGAAGCTTTCTTT. Its translation: CASSRGYTEAFF. The rearrangement joins TRBV28 to TRBJ1-1, with D possibly matching TRBD1 (5 bases). The CDR3 covers 12 residues. CDR1 is MDHEN and CDR2 is SYDVKM in the germline V gene. Trimming pared 6 bases from V and 3 bases from J, leaving 8 bases between.

In DNA, the CDR3 is TGTGCCAGCAGTTACCTGGGACAGGGAAGAGGAGAGACCCAGTACTTC. Protein product: CASSYLGQGRGETQYF. V is TRBV6-5 and J is TRBJ2-5, with 9 bases lining up with TRBD1. Germline V gene data show CDR1 as MNHEY and CDR2 as SVGAGI. This CDR3 has 16 residues. Trimming at V came to 2 bases and at J to 4 bases, leaving 8 bases not matched to a gene.

This chain connects TRBV7-3 to TRBJ2-7; 7 bases align to TRBD1. Germline CDR1 reads SGHTA; CDR2 reads FQGTGA. The CDR3 consists of 15 residues. V lost 2 bases and J lost 3; bases outside the gene matches: 7. The CDR3 sequence is CASSLGLGQNYEQYF. In nucleotides, the CDR3 is TGTGCCAGCAGCTTAGGGTTGGGACAGAACTACGAGCAGTACTTC.

This clone was seen once. The V gene is TRBV19, the J gene TRBJ2-1; possibly TRBD2 for D (6 bases). Germline CDR1 reads LNHDA; CDR2 reads SQIVND (reference sequence). V lost 8 bases, J lost 10 bases, and 27 bases lay in between. CDR3 length: 16 residues. The CDR3 loop is CASAPRQGTLTEEQFF. CDR3 DNA: TGTGCCAGTGCCCCCCGACAAGGGACTTTGACAGAGGAGCAGTTCTTC.

The rearrangement uses TRBV7-7 and TRBJ2-1, with TRBD2 identical over 11 bases. The CDR3 is made up of 16 amino acids. Germline CDR1 is SSHAT and CDR2 is FNYEAQ (reference sequence). Trimming took 2 bases from V and 2 from J; bases not matched to a gene: 2. This CDR3 is CASSLLAGGPYNEQFF. DNA of the CDR3: TGTGCCAGCAGCTTACTAGCGGGGGGTCCCTACAATGAGCAGTTCTTC.

The chain is built from TRBV6-6 and TRBJ2-7; TRBD2 is a possible D gene (5 bases). The germline V gene encodes CDR1 MNHNY and CDR2 SVGAGI (reference sequence). The CDR3 covers 13 residues. Trimming removed 7 bases from V and 0 bases from J, with 10 bases in between. This CDR3 is CASTPGSSYEQYF. CDR3 nucleotide sequence: TGTGCCAGCACCCCGGGGAGCTCCTACGAGCAGTACTTC.

The J gene is TRBJ2-1, the V gene TRBV2; 7 nucleotides align to TRBD1. J gave up 2 bases and V 7 bases, and 5 bases lay outside the gene matches. CDR1 SNHLY and CDR2 FYNNEI come from the germline V gene. This CDR3 is 14 amino acids long. The CDR3 protein is CASKGAVTYNEQFF. CDR3 coding DNA: TGTGCCAGCAAGGGGGCCGTAACCTACAATGAGCAGTTCTTC.

The rearrangement joins TRBV10-3 to TRBJ1-1, with 8 bases identical to TRBD1. Germline-derived CDR1 and CDR2 are ENHRY and SYGVKD. The V gene end was trimmed by 0 bases and the J gene end by 4 bases; junction bases not matched to a gene: 7. CDR3 length: 16 residues. CDR3 residues: CAISESLTGESTEAFF. The CDR3 region has the DNA TGTGCCATCAGTGAGTCTCTGACAGGGGAAAGCACTGAAGCTTTCTTT.

In its sample, this clone was seen a few times. J is TRBJ2-1 and V is TRBV5-1, with 7 bases aligning to TRBD1. CDR1 is SGHRS and CDR2 is YFSETQ in the germline V gene. This CDR3 spans 15 amino acids. J lost 2 bases, V lost 2 bases, and 4 bases had no gene match. CDR3 coding DNA: TGCGCCAGCAGCTTTGACAGGGTAACCTACAATGAGCAGTTCTTC. Amino acid sequence: CASSFDRVTYNEQFF.

V and J are TRBV18 and TRBJ1-4; possible D gene TRBD1, 5 bases. CDR1 is KGHSH, CDR2 LQKENI, per germline. The germline V and J ends were trimmed by 6 bases and 3 bases, with 14 bases remaining between them. The length of the CDR3 is 15 residues. Written as DNA, the CDR3 is TGTGCCAGCTCCCGCCTGACAGCCGCTAATGAAAAACTGTTTTTT. This codes for CASSRLTAANEKLFF.